The next 29 T cell receptor beta chains were all read from a single sample in a study of blood T cell repertoires in COVID-19. Only in-frame clones appear in the TCRdb table, and some are missing; sequencing was by immunoSEQ multiplex PCR. The data show some 200,000 clones, roughly 78% seen once. Sequencing was done on a sample of peripheral blood. All receptors derive from a woman aged 40 to 49 with acute or convalescent COVID-19.

The V and J genes are TRBV11-1 and TRBJ2-6; D not certain. V lost 3 bases, J lost 0 bases, and 9 bases lay in between. Germline CDR1 SGHAT, CDR2 FQDESV (reference sequence). The CDR3 consists of 16 residues. The CDR3 bases are TGTGCCAGCAGCTTGGGCCGCTCCTCTGGGGCCAACGTCCTGACTTTC. This gives the protein CASSLGRSSGANVLTF.

Points on this clone: Other nucleotide sequences in the sample specify the same CDR3. The V gene is TRBV9, the J gene TRBJ2-5, with TRBD2 identical over 13 bases. The V gene end was trimmed by 2 bases and the J gene end by 1 base; junction bases not matched to a gene: 2. Germline assignment: CDR1 SGDLS and CDR2 YYNGEE. The CDR3 is 16 amino acids. The CDR3 loop is CASSVGLAGPQETQYF. CDR3 DNA: TGTGCCAGCAGCGTGGGACTAGCGGGGCCCCAAGAGACCCAGTACTTC.

The chain links TRBV27 to TRBJ2-1; 10 positions agree with TRBD1. This CDR3 has 14 residues. The V segment lost 6 bases and the J segment 7 bases; nucleotides outside the gene matches: 6. Germline V CDR1 and CDR2: MNHEY, SMNVEV (reference sequence). The CDR3 sequence: CASRRQGAINEQFF. DNA of the CDR3: TGTGCCAGCAGACGACAGGGGGCAATTAATGAGCAGTTCTTC.

The V gene is TRBV30, the J gene TRBJ1-2, with a possible D match to TRBD1 (5 bases). Deletions cut 2 bases from V and 2 bases from J, with 12 bases between. The CDR3 length is 14 residues. CDR1 and CDR2 from the germline V gene are GTSNPN and SVGIG (reference sequence). The CDR3 loop is CAWSLGGTNYGYTF. The CDR3 nucleotides read TGTGCCTGGAGTTTGGGGGGGACGAACTATGGCTACACCTTC.

The rearrangement uses TRBV14 and TRBJ2-3, with D perhaps matching TRBD2 (5 bases). CDR1 SGHDN and CDR2 FVKESK come from the germline V gene. With 4 bases removed from V and 2 bases from J, the gap between germline ends came to 10 bases. The CDR3 covers 14 residues. The CDR3: CASSRTGNTDTQYF. CDR3 coding DNA: TGTGCCAGCAGCCGGACGGGGAACACAGATACGCAGTATTTT.

The rearrangement joins TRBV10-3 to TRBJ1-2; 9 bases line up with TRBD1. The CDR3 sequence is 13 residues long. From germline, CDR1 is ENHRY and CDR2 SYGVKD. V lost 9 bases and J lost 5; bases outside the gene matches: 7. The CDR3 region has the DNA TGTGCCATACAACAGGGGGCTGAGTATGGCTACACCTTC. Residues: CAIQQGAEYGYTF.

The chain links TRBV6-5 to TRBJ2-5, with 7 bases that match TRBD2. The CDR3 consists of 14 residues. V lost 6 bases and J lost 5; bases outside the gene matches: 9. From germline, CDR1 is MNHEY and CDR2 SVGAGI. In DNA, the CDR3 is TGTGCCAGCAGAACCTCCGGGGGAGGGGAGACCCAGTACTTC. It is translated as CASRTSGGGETQYF.

The chain combines TRBV6-2 or TRBV6-3 with TRBJ2-5; 14 nucleotides agree with TRBD2. The germline V gene encodes CDR1 MNHEY and CDR2 SVGEGT. The CDR3 totals 17 residues. The trim removed 5 bases at V and 6 bases at J, leaving 11 bases unmatched. CDR3 coding DNA: TGTGCCAGCAGTAGGACTAGCGGGAGGCCCGCGGGAAAGACCCAGTACTTC. Residues: CASSRTSGRPAGKTQYF.

This rearrangement joins TRBV6-6 to TRBJ2-7; D unclear. The CDR3 has 13 amino acids. V gave up 2 bases and J gave up 3 bases, with 8 bases separating them. Germline V gene sequence: CDR1 MNHNY, CDR2 SVGAGI (reference sequence). CDR3 DNA: TGTGCCAGCAGTTACGCACAAATCTACGAGCAGTACTTC. Its protein product is CASSYAQIYEQYF.

The table lists this clone with a count of one. The CDR3 DNA reads as TGTGCCAGCAGTGATCGCAGGGAAGGGGGCCACACCTTC. This codes for CASSDRREGGHTF. The V gene is TRBV2, the J gene TRBJ1-2; 7 nucleotides agree with TRBD1. The germline V gene encodes CDR1 SNHLY and CDR2 FYNNEI. The CDR3 totals 13 residues. Germline trimming cut 3 bases from V and 12 bases from J; bases unmatched to any gene: 10.

This chain links TRBV5-5 with TRBJ2-7; possibly TRBD1 for D (5 bases). Per the germline V gene, CDR1 is SGHKS and CDR2 is YYEKEE (reference sequence). The CDR3 loop spans 15 amino acids. The V gene lost 0 bases and the J gene lost 1 base, with 11 bases spanning the gap. This chain's CDR3 is CASSLGRAKSYEQYF. The CDR3 DNA is TGTGCCAGCAGCTTGGGCAGGGCCAAATCCTACGAGCAGTACTTC.

CDR3 region: CASSQVCQGTEETQYF. CDR3 coding DNA: TGTGCCAGCAGCCAAGTGTGTCAGGGGACAGAGGAGACCCAGTACTTC. V is TRBV3-1 (or the pseudogene TRBV3-2) and J is TRBJ2-5; 7 nucleotides agree with TRBD1. The CDR3 runs 16 residues. With 1 base clipped from V and 5 bases from J, the junction kept 10 bases outside the gene matches. The germline V gene encodes CDR1 LGHDT and CDR2 YNNKEL (reference sequence).

Remarks on this clone: One end of the junction fails to match germline, which may point to a read error. The chain joins TRBV18 to TRBJ2-2, with 10 bases that match TRBD1. This CDR3 is 17 amino acids long. CDR1 and CDR2 from the germline V gene are KGHSH and LQKENI. Written as DNA, the CDR3 is TGTGCCAGCTCACCAGTTTGGGACAGGGGAAACACCAGGGAGCTGTTTTTT. It yields the protein CASSPVWDRGNTRELFF.

A few counts support this clone. CDR3 nucleotides: TGTGCCAGCAGCTCAGCGGGAGCGCGGGCCGGGGAGCTGTTTTTT. Translating gives CASSSAGARAGELFF. The chain recombines TRBV5-5 with TRBJ2-2, with 8 bases lining up with TRBD2. The CDR3 loop spans 15 amino acids. CDR1 SGHKS and CDR2 YYEKEE come from the germline V gene (reference sequence). The V gene end was trimmed by 3 bases and the J gene end by 6 bases; junction bases not matched to a gene: 7.

This clone appeared a single time. The chain recombines TRBV7-2 with TRBJ2-3, with 11 nucleotides matching TRBD2. CDR3 length: 15 residues. Germline loops: CDR1 SGHTA, CDR2 FQGNSA. The ends lost 0 bases at V and 6 bases at J; junction bases unmatched: 2. This chain's CDR3 is CASSLASGRADTQYF. The CDR3 region has the DNA TGTGCCAGCAGCTTAGCTAGCGGGAGGGCGGATACGCAGTATTTT.

As DNA, the CDR3 is TGTGCCAGCAGTTTATCCGGACAGGATGAAGCTTTCTTT. Translating it yields CASSLSGQDEAFF. The chain joins TRBV27 to TRBJ1-1, with TRBD1 matching over 7 bases. The CDR3 sequence is 13 residues long. J was trimmed by 7 bases and V by 0 bases; bases with no gene match: 2. The germline V gene has CDR1 MNHEY and CDR2 SMNVEV (reference sequence).

This chain links TRBV7-6 with TRBJ1-2; maybe TRBD1 (6 bases). The CDR3 is 18 residues long. With 3 bases removed from V and 3 bases from J, the gap between germline ends came to 23 bases. The germline V gene has CDR1 SGHVS and CDR2 FNYEAQ. The CDR3 coding sequence is TGTGCCAGCAGCTTTACAGGGTCCGGGCCCAAAACCGACTATGGCTACACCTTC. It codes for CASSFTGSGPKTDYGYTF.

This clone has a single count. V is TRBV6-2 or TRBV6-3 and J is TRBJ2-3; D unresolved. This CDR3 is 16 amino acids long. Germline CDR1 is MNHEY and CDR2 is SVGEGT. V lost 4 bases, J lost 4 bases, and 18 bases lay in between. In nucleotides, the CDR3 is TGTGCCAGCAGTTTCTTACTATCAGAGAGGTCAGATACGCAGTATTTT. Amino acid sequence: CASSFLLSERSDTQYF.

CDR3 residues: CASSLVSSGRKNTQYF. Here the CDR3 DNA reads TGTGCCAGCAGCTTAGTGAGTAGCGGGAGAAAAAATACGCAGTATTTT. This chain connects TRBV7-9 to TRBJ2-3; 9 bases line up with TRBD2. The V gene's germline CDR1 is SEHNR and CDR2 FQNEAQ (reference sequence). This CDR3 comprises 16 residues. Trimming at V came to 1 base and at J to 7 bases, leaving 9 bases not matched to a gene. The whole variable domain, remainder taken from reference TRBV7-9 and TRBJ2-3, is DTGVSQNPRHKITKRGQNVTFRCDPISEHNRLYWYRQTLGQGPEFLTYFQNEAQLEKSRLLSDRFSAERPKGSFSTLEIQRTEQGDSAMYLCASSLVSSGRKNTQYFGPGTRLTVL.

The rearrangement joins TRBV6-1 to TRBJ2-2; the D is unclear. This CDR3 is 14 amino acids long. V was trimmed by 1 base and J by 6 bases, leaving 9 bases between them. The germline gives CDR1 MNHNS, CDR2 SASEGT. This CDR3 reads CASSEVQWPGELFF. The CDR3 region has the DNA TGTGCCAGCAGTGAAGTACAGTGGCCCGGGGAGCTGTTTTTT.

V and J are TRBV10-3 and TRBJ2-2; 9 bases are shared with TRBD1. Germline lookup yields CDR1 ENHRY and CDR2 SYGVKD. V shed 6 bases and J 4 bases; nucleotides not matched to a gene: 3. CDR3 length: 14 amino acids. The CDR3 loop is CAIRGDRATGELFF. As DNA, the CDR3 is TGTGCCATCAGGGGGGACAGGGCCACCGGGGAGCTGTTTTTT.

This clone was seen many times. The chain joins TRBV11-3 to TRBJ1-6; D gene uncertain. CDR3 length: 14 amino acids. The V end lost 5 bases, the J end lost 7 bases, and 12 bases lay between the germline ends. Germline V gene data show CDR1 as SGHNT and CDR2 as YENEEA. The CDR3 DNA is TGTGCCAGCAGCGCGACGGGAGTCAATTCACCCCTCCACTTT. Its translation is CASSATGVNSPLHF.

The rearrangement links TRBV10-1 to TRBJ2-6; D is ambiguous. The length of the CDR3 is 15 residues. The V gene lost 7 bases and the J gene lost 1 base, with 11 bases spanning the gap. The germline V gene encodes CDR1 WNHNN and CDR2 SYGVQD (reference sequence). The CDR3 reads CASTRISSGANVLTF. CDR3 nucleotide sequence: TGCGCCAGCACGAGGATCAGTTCTGGGGCCAACGTCCTGACTTTC.

Here the CDR3 reads CASSQDGLAGDNEQFF. The DNA of the CDR3 is TGCGCCAGCAGCCAAGATGGCCTAGCGGGGGACAATGAGCAGTTCTTC. V is TRBV4-1 and J is TRBJ2-1; 10 positions match TRBD2. Trimming took 0 bases from V and 5 from J; bases not matched to a gene: 4. Germline CDR1 and CDR2: MGHRA and YSYEKL. This CDR3 contains 16 residues.

V usage is TRBV5-1 and J usage is TRBJ1-1, with TRBD1 matching over 7 bases. Losses at the gene ends were 2 bases for V and 1 base for J; bases not matched to a gene: 8. Germline V gene data show CDR1 as SGHRS and CDR2 as YFSETQ. CDR3 length: 16 amino acids. CDR3 loop: CASSLVGTEPNTEAFF. CDR3 sequence (DNA): TGCGCCAGCAGCTTAGTAGGGACAGAGCCGAACACTGAAGCTTTCTTT.

This chain uses TRBV7-9 with TRBJ1-1, with a tentative D call TRBD1 (5 bases). There are 14 residues in the CDR3. Deletions cut 1 base from V and 4 bases from J, with 10 bases between. Germline CDR1 and CDR2: SEHNR and FQNEAQ (reference sequence). This CDR3 is CASSLEGRGTEAFF. DNA for the CDR3: TGTGCCAGCAGCTTAGAAGGAAGGGGCACTGAAGCTTTCTTT.

This chain connects TRBV11-3 to TRBJ1-3, with D possibly being TRBD1 (5 bases). Germline V gene lookup returns CDR1 SGHNT and CDR2 YENEEA. The CDR3 runs to 15 residues. V was shortened by 0 bases and J by 4 bases, with 10 bases between the two germline ends. CDR3 protein: CASSLDSGLGNTIYF. CDR3 DNA sequence: TGTGCCAGCAGCTTAGATTCGGGACTCGGAAACACCATATATTTT.

The V call is TRBV5-8, the J call TRBJ2-1, with 11 bases identical to TRBD2. With 4 bases clipped from V and 6 bases from J, the junction kept 6 bases outside the gene matches. The length of the CDR3 is 15 residues. Per germline, CDR1 SGHTS and CDR2 YDEGEE. The CDR3 bases are TGTGCCAGCAGCCCTAGCGGGAGGATGGGCAATGAGCAGTTCTTC. It is translated as CASSPSGRMGNEQFF.

The chain links TRBV19 to TRBJ2-5, with 11 positions matching TRBD2. The CDR3 contains 14 residues. Germline lookup yields CDR1 LNHDA and CDR2 SQIVND (reference sequence). V dropped 6 bases and J dropped 5; count of bases not matched to a gene: 5. The CDR3 bases are TGTGCCAGTAGACTAGCGGGAGCTCGGGAGACCCAGTACTTC. Encoded protein: CASRLAGARETQYF.